This paragraph reports one TCR beta chain. The table lists this clone with a few counts. Its cognate antigen has yet to be identified. There are no base qualities to consult, and no much larger clone falls within one base. The source of the sample is a study of TIL therapy for anti-PD-1-resistant metastatic lung cancer (dated by TCRdb to 2020 to 2022). Background for the entire study: Enrolled patients had a median age of about 50 years (range 38-75) and a median tumor PD-L1 proportion score of 6% to 6.5%. Most of the cohort had lung adenocarcinoma, several tumors were EGFR-mutant and two were ALK-rearranged, and half of the patients were current or former smokers. Across the cohort, whole-exome sequencing showed a median non-synonymous tumor mutation burden of approximately 1.5 mutations per megabase. Tumor and peripheral blood T cell receptor beta sequencing was used to track clonotypes across tumor, expanded TIL product and serial blood samples. Here is what the overall study found, with its caveats: The cohort was highly selected, including more treatment-naive, never-smoker and oncogene-addicted patients than is typical, which limits generalizability. Compared with baseline intratumoral T cells, expanded TIL cultures were more clonal and less diverse (median clonality approximately 6% vs 31%, p < 0.0001). The study protocol defined all tumor marker inferences as exploratory. TIL culture showed high clonal turnover, with many enriched product clones undetected in the baseline tumor, suggesting clonal contraction rather than faithful expansion.

The sample's time point, from its label and the paper: pre-treatment sample, taken before nivolumab and TIL therapy. The baseline tumor samples, taken from the same resection that was used to grow TIL, were excised metastases, most often pleural nodules or supraclavicular lymph nodes. Tumors were harvested prior to any PD-1/PD-L1 blockade, after which nivolumab was administered to patients, and lymphodepletion, expanded TIL infusion and IL-2 were given to patients who progressed. Adults with stage 4 NSCLC were enrolled from 2017 to January 2020 in a dual-center phase I trial. Samples came from a single-arm, open-label phase I trial of tumor-infiltrating lymphocyte therapy with nivolumab in advanced non-small cell lung cancer. Portions of each resected tumor were snap-frozen in liquid nitrogen and were stored at -80 degrees C. Tumor regions of interest were selected on H&E sections using laser-capture macrodissection, ground into approximately 14 mg aliquots, and extracted using Qiagen Allprep kits.

CDR1 and CDR2 are read off the germline V gene (reference sequence) as SEHNR and FQNEAQ. The trim is 5 bases for V and 1 base for J, with a gap of 8 bases between the germline ends. Measured from the cysteine to the phenylalanine, the CDR3 is 13 residues long. Only the CDR3 DNA stays, 39 bases, in frame from base 1. TCR beta CDR3 regions were amplified from genomic DNA by bias-controlled multiplex PCR with the immunoSEQ v3 hsTCRB kit. The TCR libraries were sequenced on an Illumina NextSeq 500 to approximately 2.1 million read pairs for survey level or about 4.5-6 million read pairs for deep level. The study's own analysis went as follows. Clonality was reported by immunoSEQ Analyzer software, which also assigned V, D and J genes and filtered out non-productive sequences. Repertoires of infused TIL and blood were compared using productive Simpson clonality and the Morisita overlap index of productive TRB rearrangements. This is the immuneACCESS table as TCRdb keeps it, with only in-frame sequences that have V and J called. A part of the clones is gone; compared with another copy, unresolved V genes explain less than half, and the rest is unexplained. That table supplies the V and J calls and clone size; D and trimming were determined from the DNA. In all, the sample holds 25,000 to 30,000 clones, and roughly two thirds of those were seen once. The top ten hold 16% of the sample.

The material sequenced was tumor tissue, taken at baseline. The chain joins TRBV7-9 to TRBJ1-1; no D gene can be assigned with confidence. The sequence derives from a woman aged 25 to 80 with non-small cell lung cancer. The CDR3 amino acid sequence is: CASSPDSNTEAFF. The sequenced DNA: TGTGCCAGCAGCCCGGACTCGAACACTGAAGCTTTCTTT.